The T cell receptor (beta chain) described here comes from a study of blood T cell repertoires in COVID-19. The ends lost 6 bases at V and 4 bases at J; junction bases unmatched: 10. CDR1 and CDR2 from the germline V gene are SGHAT and FQNNGV. The CDR3 runs 15 residues. The table came from immunoSEQ multiplex PCR; TCRdb's copy has only in-frame clones and leaves some out. The table shows 80,000 or so clones, with approximately 78% occurring only once. This clonotype was sampled from a woman between 70 and 85 years old with acute or convalescent COVID-19. The rearrangement joins TRBV11-2 to TRBJ2-7; 9 bases map to TRBD1. The specimen was peripheral blood. The CDR3 loop is CASRPTGQGFYEQYF. The DNA of the CDR3 is TGTGCCAGCAGGCCCACGGGACAGGGTTTTTACGAGCAGTACTTC.